The 13 T cell receptor beta chains listed next were all sequenced from one sample in a study of shared clonotypes between healthy human individuals. Here immunoSEQ multiplex PCR was the method, and the copy in TCRdb shows in-frame clones only, minus some. The table has roughly 850,000 clones, 95% to 97% seen once. Selected positively for CCR7 and CD45RO-negative, naive CD8 cells excluded terminally differentiated effector memory CD45RA+ cells. Sequencing was carried out using naive CD8+ T cells sorted from blood. The receptors derive from a man younger than 40 in good health.

This chain connects TRBV5-6 to TRBJ2-5; a weak D match, TRBD1 (5 bases). V lost 2 bases and J 1 base, leaving 12 bases between the germline ends. Germline V gives CDR1 SGHDT, CDR2 YYEEEE. This CDR3 is built from 15 residues. The CDR3 spells CASSFYQGSQETQYF. The CDR3 DNA sequence: TGTGCCAGCAGCTTTTATCAGGGCTCCCAAGAGACCCAGTACTTC.

The gene calls are TRBV11-2 and TRBJ2-1; 8 bases map to TRBD2. Germline CDR1 SGHAT, CDR2 FQNNGV. With 5 bases clipped from V and 2 bases from J, the junction kept 5 bases outside the gene matches. The CDR3 has 15 amino acids. The CDR3 DNA follows: TGTGCCAGCAGCACTAGCGGTACAGCCTACAATGAGCAGTTCTTC. Its protein is CASSTSGTAYNEQFF.

The genes are TRBV5-8 and TRBJ2-1; 9 nucleotides agree with TRBD2. V lost 5 bases, J lost 7 bases, and 7 bases stayed unmatched. Per germline, CDR1 SGHTS and CDR2 YDEGEE. The CDR3 is 14 amino acids. The CDR3 is CASRAGGPENEQFF. CDR3 sequence (DNA): TGTGCCAGCAGGGCGGGAGGGCCCGAGAATGAGCAGTTCTTC.

V and J are TRBV28 and TRBJ1-2; D possibly corresponds to TRBD1 (5 bases). CDR1 and CDR2 from the germline V gene are MDHEN and SYDVKM. V was clipped by 1 base and J by 6 bases, with 9 bases between them. The CDR3 runs to 13 residues. Here the CDR3 reads CASSLSGGNGYTF. The CDR3 DNA reads as TGTGCCAGCAGTTTATCCGGGGGAAATGGCTACACCTTC.

The chain couples TRBV29-1 to TRBJ2-3; D gene uncertain. The CDR3 length is 11 residues. V was pared by 3 bases and J by 5 bases, with 6 bases between. The germline V gene encodes CDR1 SQVTM and CDR2 ANQGSEA. The CDR3 coding sequence is TGCAGCGTTGAGATCCTAGATACGCAGTATTTT. Translating gives CSVEILDTQYF.

The rearrangement joins TRBV29-1 to TRBJ1-2, with 7 bases that match TRBD1. Germline V gene sequence: CDR1 SQVTM, CDR2 ANQGSEA. Trimming at V came to 0 bases and at J to 4 bases, leaving 8 bases not matched to a gene. CDR3 size: 15 residues. In DNA, the CDR3 is TGCAGCGTTGAAGATTTCCGGGACAGCTCCTATGGCTACACCTTC. It translates to CSVEDFRDSSYGYTF. The full variable domain, its missing parts supplied by reference TRBV29-1 and TRBJ1-2, is SAVISQKPSRDICQRGTSLTIQCQVDSQVTMMFWYRQQPGQSLTLIATANQGSEATYESGFVIDKFPISRPNLTFSTLTVSNMSPEDSSIYLCSVEDFRDSSYGYTFGSGTRLTVV.

The V gene is TRBV6-5, the J gene TRBJ1-1; D is possibly TRBD1 (6 bases). Germline loops: CDR1 MNHEY, CDR2 SVGAGI. The germline V and J ends were trimmed by 3 bases and 5 bases, with 13 bases remaining between them. This CDR3 spans 14 amino acids. CDR3 sequence reads: CASSYAGGDTEAFF. The CDR3, as DNA: TGTGCCAGCAGTTATGCCGGGGGCGATACTGAAGCTTTCTTT.

The CDR3 coding sequence is TGTGCCAGCAGTTTAGGGAAGGGACATCAGCCCCAGCATTTT. Translated, it gives CASSLGKGHQPQHF. V and J are TRBV27 and TRBJ1-5; D may be TRBD1 (5 bases). CDR3 size: 14 residues. V lost 2 bases to trimming and J lost 5 bases, with 10 bases between them. Germline V gene data show CDR1 as MNHEY and CDR2 as SMNVEV (reference sequence).

J is TRBJ1-2 and V is TRBV4-1; 10 nucleotides match TRBD1. The CDR3 consists of 15 residues. After removal of 4 bases from V and 8 bases from J, the junction contained 10 bases not matched to a gene. CDR1 is MGHRA and CDR2 is YSYEKL in the germline V gene. In DNA, the CDR3 is TGCGCCAGCAGCCCAAACCCGGGACAGGGGTCGGGCTACACCTTC. Translated: CASSPNPGQGSGYTF.

The chain links TRBV29-1 to TRBJ2-1, with TRBD2 matching 7 bases. The germline V gene has CDR1 SQVTM and CDR2 ANQGSEA. After removal of 1 base from V and 4 bases from J, the junction contained 10 bases not matched to a gene. This CDR3 is 16 amino acids long. Here the CDR3 reads CSVEGDERGQYNEQFF. CDR3 DNA sequence: TGCAGCGTTGAAGGTGATGAGCGGGGCCAATACAATGAGCAGTTCTTC.

This chain uses TRBV7-9 with TRBJ2-1, with D perhaps TRBD1 (5 bases). Per the germline V gene, CDR1 is SEHNR and CDR2 is FQNEAQ (reference sequence). The CDR3 runs 16 residues. V was trimmed by 5 bases and J by 3 bases, leaving 17 bases between them. The CDR3 bases are TGTGCCAGCAGCCCCCAGGGTGCGAGCGTCTACAATGAGCAGTTCTTC. Amino acid sequence: CASSPQGASVYNEQFF.

The J gene is TRBJ2-7, the V gene TRBV5-1; 9 bases align to TRBD2. The junction had 7 bases not matched to a gene; V was cut back by 3 bases and J by 3 bases. Germline CDR1 reads SGHRS; CDR2 reads YFSETQ. This CDR3 has 15 amino acids. In nucleotides, the CDR3 is TGCGCCAGCAGCTACGGACTAGCGAATAACTACGAGCAGTACTTC. Its translation is CASSYGLANNYEQYF.

This sequence joins TRBV7-9 and TRBJ2-7; 10 bases align to TRBD1. V lost 1 base, J lost 4 bases, and 4 bases stayed unmatched. CDR3 length: 15 residues. From germline, CDR1 is SEHNR and CDR2 FQNEAQ (reference sequence). CDR3 coding DNA: TGTGCCAGCAGCTTAGAGACAGGGGGCGAGTACGAGCAGTACTTC. Amino acid sequence: CASSLETGGEYEQYF.